This T cell receptor beta chain is from a study of T cell responses to AZD1222 COVID-19 vaccine listed by TCRdb under 2021. Regarding the research as a whole: Because spike-specific TCR depth and breadth did not differ between the two schedules, AZD1222 recipients who got a second dose at roughly 4 weeks were pooled with those who got a second dose at roughly 12 weeks. Trial participants were enrolled by age into subgroups of 18-55, 56-69 and 70-plus years, and approximately 150, 30 and 60 TCR-sequenced participants, respectively, were included in these subgroups. A total of about 250 trial participants underwent TCR sequencing, of whom approximately 200 had received two doses of AZD1222 and about 26 had received two doses of the MenACWY control vaccine. Overall results and qualifications from the work: After two AZD1222 doses, spike-specific TCR breadth and depth were significantly higher than at day 0 and than in MenACWY recipients. Because no day 14 peak-response samples were available, repertoires were characterized only after the peak T cell response. Reportedly, close to half of the unique spike-specific TCRs recognized epitopes lying outside the regions that are mutated in the B.1.351 and B.1.1.7 variants. Most participants were white British and females outnumbered males, and the authors suggested that clonal diversity may have been underestimated. In the small 56-69-year group, the increase in depth fell short of significance, most likely because of low power. CD4 TCRs associated with the vaccine covered the entire spike protein, and the dominant responses were in regions 160-218 and 743-854. Conclusions about previously exposed vaccinees are limited because only six or seven AZD1222 recipients were SARS-CoV-2 seropositive at baseline.

There are a few counts of this clone. The specificity of this receptor is unknown. Within one base of it there is no much larger clone, and no base qualities were kept. Between the V and J ends, shortened by 3 bases and 7 bases respectively, the junction contains 10 bases. The cysteine opens and the phenylalanine closes a CDR3 of 12 amino acids. Solely the CDR3 DNA is kept, with 36 bases framed from the first base. CDR1 KGHSY and CDR2 FQNENV were looked up in the germline V gene. The CDR3 regions of human TCRbeta chains were subjected to immunosequencing. The paper's data handling went like this. TCRs in the repertoires were matched against a reference library of SARS-CoV-2-specific TCRs that had been generated with the MIRA antigen-specificity platform. Breadth was defined as the fraction of unique TCRs that were SARS-CoV-2-associated. Depth was defined as the fraction of total T cells that were SARS-CoV-2-associated. Each spike-specific TCR was assigned to its reactive spike region and to a CD4 or CD8 class using the MIRA data. Log10-transformed breadth and depth values were compared by one-way ANOVA with Sidak's multiple comparisons tests. Entries here come from immuneACCESS through TCRdb and include only in-frame sequences with V and J called. Some clones fail to appear in such tables; in the studies checked, an unresolved V gene covers under half of the shortfall, and the cause of the remainder is unknown. V, J and clone size are taken as reported in that table, and D and trimming were inferred from the DNA itself. The sample yields 150,000 to 180,000 clones; 90% were counted once. The top ten constitute 1.8% of the sample.

The time point label corresponds to: baseline before first vaccination. Samples from vaccinated people were obtained from the UK trials COV001 and COV002, which included a single-blind randomized controlled phase 2/3 trial of AZD1222 (ChAdOx1 nCoV-19) in healthy adults. For TCRbeta chain sequencing, PBMC samples were collected from trial participants at day 0 and at day 28 after the second dose. This receptor chain uses TRBV16 and TRBJ2-7, with the D gene call left open. The specimen comprised peripheral blood, sampled on day 0 of AZD1222 vaccination. The clonotype was recovered from an adult in good health. The CDR3 has the sequence CASSQYGREQYF. The nucleotide sequence reads TGTGCCAGCAGCCAGTACGGACGTGAGCAGTACTTC.